These T cell receptor beta chains were read from a single sample in a study of cytomegalovirus exposure and HLA in healthy donors. Produced via immunoSEQ multiplex PCR; TCRdb's table is partial and in-frame only. The table has 150,000 to 200,000 clones, approximately 11% seen once. The material sequenced was PBMCs. The receptors derive from a middle-aged man in good health and CMV-seropositive. Both conserved end residues are part of each CDR3. Fields, in order: V gene, clone size, J gene, D gene, CDR3 protein, CDR3 DNA. A D gene is named only where the DNA matches it firmly. The size entry is marked missing in some rows and otherwise reads once, few, many or a size class.

v_call: TRBV11-3
clone_size: .
j_call: TRBJ2-7
d_call: TRBD1
cdr3_aa: CASSLVLQGAYEQYF
cdr3_nt: TGTGCCAGCAGCTTAGTTCTACAGGGGGCCTACGAGCAGTACTTC

v_call: TRBV2
clone_size: .
j_call: TRBJ1-6
d_call: .
cdr3_aa: CASSGIGVSYNSPLHF
cdr3_nt: TGTGCCAGCAGTGGGATAGGGGTCTCCTATAATTCACCCCTCCACTTT

v_call: TRBV4-3
clone_size: .
j_call: TRBJ2-7
d_call: TRBD1
cdr3_aa: CASSRIRDRDTYEQYF
cdr3_nt: TGCGCCAGCAGCCGGATCCGGGACAGGGACACCTACGAGCAGTACTTC

v_call: TRBV10-3
clone_size: .
j_call: TRBJ1-1
d_call: TRBD1
cdr3_aa: CAISESDRANTEAFF
cdr3_nt: TGTGCCATCAGTGAGTCAGACAGGGCGAACACTGAAGCTTTCTTT

v_call: TRBV9
clone_size: once
j_call: TRBJ2-1
d_call: TRBD1
cdr3_aa: CASSVSPGQGLHEQFF
cdr3_nt: TGTGCCAGCAGCGTGTCACCGGGACAGGGTTTGCATGAGCAGTTCTTC

v_call: TRBV27
clone_size: .
j_call: TRBJ1-5
d_call: .
cdr3_aa: CASRRGNQPQHF
cdr3_nt: TGTGCAAGCAGGAGAGGGAATCAGCCCCAGCATTTT

v_call: TRBV7-8
clone_size: few
j_call: TRBJ1-6
d_call: TRBD1
cdr3_aa: CASSLRGQGSSPLHF
cdr3_nt: TGTGCCAGCAGCTTAAGAGGACAGGGCAGTTCACCCCTCCACTTT

v_call: TRBV6-1
clone_size: .
j_call: TRBJ2-5
d_call: TRBD2
cdr3_aa: CASSERLAGGVGQETQYF
cdr3_nt: TGTGCCAGCAGCGAACGACTAGCGGGGGGCGTGGGACAGGAGACCCAGTACTTC

v_call: TRBV21-1
clone_size: few
j_call: TRBJ2-7
d_call: .
cdr3_aa: CAVPQGYVFYEQYF
cdr3_nt: TGTGCCGTTCCACAGGGGTATGTTTTCTACGAGCAGTACTTC

v_call: TRBV30
clone_size: .
j_call: TRBJ2-3
d_call: .
cdr3_aa: CAWSAQGDTQYF
cdr3_nt: TGTGCCTGGAGTGCTCAGGGAGATACGCAGTATTTT

v_call: TRBV7-2
clone_size: .
j_call: TRBJ2-5
d_call: .
cdr3_aa: CASSLSQRGETQYF
cdr3_nt: TGTGCCAGCAGCTTATCTCAAAGGGGAGAGACCCAGTACTTC

v_call: TRBV28
clone_size: few
j_call: TRBJ1-2
d_call: .
cdr3_aa: CASSVGRDGYTF
cdr3_nt: TGTGCCAGCAGTGTCGGGAGGGATGGCTACACCTTC

v_call: TRBV9
clone_size: few
j_call: TRBJ1-2
d_call: TRBD1
cdr3_aa: CASSGSGTANYGYTF
cdr3_nt: TGTGCCAGCAGCGGTAGTGGGACAGCAAACTATGGCTACACCTTC

v_call: TRBV5-4
clone_size: .
j_call: TRBJ1-2
d_call: .
cdr3_aa: CASSLAPGSNYGYTF
cdr3_nt: TGTGCCAGCAGCTTGGCCCCAGGGTCCAACTATGGCTACACCTTC

v_call: TRBV5-1
clone_size: .
j_call: TRBJ2-2
d_call: .
cdr3_aa: CASRERTANTGELFF
cdr3_nt: TGCGCCAGCAGGGAGCGGACTGCTAACACCGGGGAGCTGTTTTTT

v_call: TRBV7-2
clone_size: .
j_call: TRBJ1-4
d_call: .
cdr3_aa: CASSLEGLGREKLFF
cdr3_nt: TGTGCCAGCAGCTTAGAAGGCCTAGGGAGGGAAAAACTGTTTTTT

v_call: TRBV11-2
clone_size: .
j_call: TRBJ1-2
d_call: .
cdr3_aa: CASSLAGESYGYTF
cdr3_nt: TGTGCCAGCAGCTTAGCAGGGGAGAGCTATGGCTACACCTTC

v_call: TRBV13
clone_size: few
j_call: TRBJ1-4
d_call: TRBD1
cdr3_aa: CASSYTSGQGFEKLFF
cdr3_nt: TGTGCCAGCAGCTACACGTCGGGACAGGGGTTTGAAAAACTGTTTTTT

v_call: TRBV7-2
clone_size: few
j_call: TRBJ1-2
d_call: TRBD1
cdr3_aa: CASSPQGTGPMGYTF
cdr3_nt: TGTGCCAGCAGCCCCCAGGGGACAGGCCCTATGGGCTACACCTTC

v_call: TRBV29-1
clone_size: .
j_call: TRBJ1-2
d_call: TRBD1
cdr3_aa: CSGGTANHGYTF
cdr3_nt: TGCAGCGGTGGGACAGCTAACCATGGCTACACCTTC

v_call: TRBV9
clone_size: few
j_call: TRBJ1-1
d_call: .
cdr3_aa: CASSVGRVTDTEAFF
cdr3_nt: TGTGCCAGCAGCGTAGGGAGAGTTACGGACACTGAAGCTTTCTTT

v_call: TRBV4-3
clone_size: .
j_call: TRBJ1-1
d_call: .
cdr3_aa: CASSPQANTEAFF
cdr3_nt: TGCGCCAGCAGCCCCCAAGCGAACACTGAAGCTTTCTTT

v_call: TRBV7-3
clone_size: few
j_call: TRBJ1-6
d_call: TRBD1
cdr3_aa: CASSPASGGYSPLHF
cdr3_nt: TGTGCCAGCAGCCCCGCATCAGGGGGCTATTCACCCCTCCACTTT

v_call: TRBV7-9
clone_size: few
j_call: TRBJ1-2
d_call: .
cdr3_aa: CASSPDRNYGYTF
cdr3_nt: TGTGCCAGCAGCCCCGACAGGAACTATGGCTACACCTTC

v_call: TRBV18
clone_size: .
j_call: TRBJ2-2
d_call: TRBD1
cdr3_aa: CASSPPTGSGTGELFF
cdr3_nt: TGTGCCAGCTCACCACCGACAGGGTCGGGGACCGGGGAGCTGTTTTTT

v_call: TRBV10-3
clone_size: few
j_call: TRBJ1-1
d_call: .
cdr3_aa: CAISGARTSMNTEAFF
cdr3_nt: TGTGCCATCAGTGGGGCCCGGACATCCATGAACACTGAAGCTTTCTTT

v_call: TRBV27
clone_size: few
j_call: TRBJ1-4
d_call: TRBD1
cdr3_aa: CASSPQGQANEKLFF
cdr3_nt: TGTGCCAGCAGTCCACAGGGACAGGCCAATGAAAAACTGTTTTTT

v_call: TRBV9
clone_size: few
j_call: TRBJ2-2
d_call: TRBD1
cdr3_aa: CASSVGRGRTGELFF
cdr3_nt: TGTGCCAGCAGCGTAGGAAGGGGGCGCACCGGGGAGCTGTTTTTT

v_call: TRBV9
clone_size: few
j_call: TRBJ1-3
d_call: .
cdr3_aa: CASSVGRVGNTIYF
cdr3_nt: TGTGCCAGCAGCGTAGGCAGGGTTGGAAACACCATATATTTT